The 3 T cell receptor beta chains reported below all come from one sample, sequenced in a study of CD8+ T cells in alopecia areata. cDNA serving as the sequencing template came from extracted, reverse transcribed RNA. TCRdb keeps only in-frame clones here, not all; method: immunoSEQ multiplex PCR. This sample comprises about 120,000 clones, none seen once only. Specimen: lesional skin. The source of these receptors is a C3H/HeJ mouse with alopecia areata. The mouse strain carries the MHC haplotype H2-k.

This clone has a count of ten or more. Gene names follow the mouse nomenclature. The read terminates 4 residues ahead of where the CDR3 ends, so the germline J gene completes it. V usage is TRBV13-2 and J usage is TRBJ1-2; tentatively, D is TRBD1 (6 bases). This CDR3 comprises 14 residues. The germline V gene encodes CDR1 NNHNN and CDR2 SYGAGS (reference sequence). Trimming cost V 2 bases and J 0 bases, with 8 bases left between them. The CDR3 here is CASGEWTANSDYTF. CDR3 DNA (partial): TGTGCCAGCGGTGAGTGGACAGCAAACTCC.

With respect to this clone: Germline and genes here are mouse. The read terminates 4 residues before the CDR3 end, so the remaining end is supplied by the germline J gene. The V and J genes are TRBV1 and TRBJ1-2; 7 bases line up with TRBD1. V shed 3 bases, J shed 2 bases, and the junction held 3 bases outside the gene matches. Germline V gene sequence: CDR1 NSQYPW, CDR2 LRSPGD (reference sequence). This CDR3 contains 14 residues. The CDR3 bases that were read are TGCACCTGCAGTGCGGGGACAGATAACTCC. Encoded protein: CTCSAGTDNS. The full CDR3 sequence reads CTCSAGTDNSDYTF.

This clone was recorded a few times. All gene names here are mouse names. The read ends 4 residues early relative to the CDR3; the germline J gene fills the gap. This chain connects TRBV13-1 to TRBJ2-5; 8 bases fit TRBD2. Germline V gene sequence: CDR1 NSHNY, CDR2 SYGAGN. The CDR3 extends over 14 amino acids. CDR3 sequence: CASSDDWGRDTQYF. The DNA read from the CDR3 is TGTGCCAGCAGTGATGACTGGGGGAGGGAC.